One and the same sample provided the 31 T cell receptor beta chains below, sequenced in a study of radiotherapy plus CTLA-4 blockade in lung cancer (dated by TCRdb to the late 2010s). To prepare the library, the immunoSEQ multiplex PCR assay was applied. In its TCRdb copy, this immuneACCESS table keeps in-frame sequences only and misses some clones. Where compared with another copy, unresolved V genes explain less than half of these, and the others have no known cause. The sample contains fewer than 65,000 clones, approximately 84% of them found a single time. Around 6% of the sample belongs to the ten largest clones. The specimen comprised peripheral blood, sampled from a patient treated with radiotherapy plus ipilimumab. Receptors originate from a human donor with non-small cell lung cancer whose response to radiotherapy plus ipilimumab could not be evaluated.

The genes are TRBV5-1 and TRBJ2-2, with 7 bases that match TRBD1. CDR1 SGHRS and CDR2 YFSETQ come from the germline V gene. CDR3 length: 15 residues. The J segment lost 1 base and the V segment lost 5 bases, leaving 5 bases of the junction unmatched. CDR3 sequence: CASSPTGRNTGELFF. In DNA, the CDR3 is TGCGCCAGCAGTCCGACAGGGCGGAACACCGGGGAGCTGTTTTTT.

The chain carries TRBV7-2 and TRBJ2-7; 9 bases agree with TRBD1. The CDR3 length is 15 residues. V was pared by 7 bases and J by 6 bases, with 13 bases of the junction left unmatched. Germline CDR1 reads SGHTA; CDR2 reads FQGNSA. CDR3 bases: TGTGCCAGCAACCTAAGAGGGACAGGGTTCTCCGAGCAGTACTTC. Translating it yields CASNLRGTGFSEQYF. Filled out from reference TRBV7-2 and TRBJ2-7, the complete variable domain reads GAGVSQSPSNKVTEKGKDVELRCDPISGHTALYWYRQSLGQGLEFLIYFQGNSAPDKSGLPSDRFSAERTGGSVSTLTIQRTQQEDSAVYLCASNLRGTGFSEQYFGPGTRLTVT.

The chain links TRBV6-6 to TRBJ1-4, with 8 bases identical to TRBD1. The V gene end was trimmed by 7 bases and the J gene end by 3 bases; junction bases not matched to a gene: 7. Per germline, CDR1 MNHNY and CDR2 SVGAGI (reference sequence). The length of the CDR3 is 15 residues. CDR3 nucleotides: TGTGCCAGCACCAATCAGGGGGCGCCTAATGAAAAACTGTTTTTT. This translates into CASTNQGAPNEKLFF.

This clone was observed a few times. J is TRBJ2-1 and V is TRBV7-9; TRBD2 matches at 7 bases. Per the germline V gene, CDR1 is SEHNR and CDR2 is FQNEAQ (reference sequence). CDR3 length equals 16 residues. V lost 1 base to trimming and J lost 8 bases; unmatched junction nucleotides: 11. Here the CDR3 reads CASSLGRTSAMDEQFF. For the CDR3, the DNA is TGTGCCAGCAGCTTAGGTAGAACTAGCGCCATGGATGAGCAGTTCTTC.

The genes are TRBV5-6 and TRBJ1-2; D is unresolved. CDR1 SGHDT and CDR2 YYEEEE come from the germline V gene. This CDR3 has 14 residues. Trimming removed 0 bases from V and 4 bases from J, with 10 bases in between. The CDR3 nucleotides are TGTGCCAGCAGCTTGGCTCAGGCGATCTATGGCTACACCTTC. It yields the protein CASSLAQAIYGYTF.

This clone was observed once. The CDR3 sequence: CASSLGQVGEQYF. DNA for the CDR3: TGTGCCAGCAGCTTGGGACAGGTTGGCGAGCAGTACTTC. The chain links TRBV5-4 to TRBJ2-7, with D possibly TRBD1 on 6 matching bases. Germline CDR1 SGHNT, CDR2 YYREEE (reference sequence). V gave up 0 bases and J gave up 6 bases, with 10 bases separating them. The CDR3 contains 13 residues.

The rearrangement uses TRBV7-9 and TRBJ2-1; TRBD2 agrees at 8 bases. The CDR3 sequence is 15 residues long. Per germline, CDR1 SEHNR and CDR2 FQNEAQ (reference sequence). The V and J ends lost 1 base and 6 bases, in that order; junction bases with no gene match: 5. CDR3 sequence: CASSLDTSGLNEQFF. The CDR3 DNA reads TGTGCCAGCAGCTTAGACACTAGCGGTCTCAATGAGCAGTTCTTC.

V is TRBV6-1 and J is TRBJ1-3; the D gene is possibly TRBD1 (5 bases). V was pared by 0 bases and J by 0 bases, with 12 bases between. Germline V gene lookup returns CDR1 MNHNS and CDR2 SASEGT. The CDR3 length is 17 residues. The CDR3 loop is CASSEAHGGSSGNTIYF. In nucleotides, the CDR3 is TGTGCCAGCAGTGAAGCGCATGGGGGGAGCTCTGGAAACACCATATATTTT.

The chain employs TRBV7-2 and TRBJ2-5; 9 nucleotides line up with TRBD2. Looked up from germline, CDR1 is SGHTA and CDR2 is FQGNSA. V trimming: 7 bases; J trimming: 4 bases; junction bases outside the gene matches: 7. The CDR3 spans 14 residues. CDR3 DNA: TGTGCCAGCAAGGCGGGAGGGCCCTCAGAGACCCAGTACTTC. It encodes CASKAGGPSETQYF.

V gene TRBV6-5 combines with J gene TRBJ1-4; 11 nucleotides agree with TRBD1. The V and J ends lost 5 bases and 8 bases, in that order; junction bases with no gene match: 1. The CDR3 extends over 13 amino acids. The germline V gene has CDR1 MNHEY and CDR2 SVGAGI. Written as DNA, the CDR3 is TGTGCCAGCAGTCGGGACAGGGGGGAAAAACTGTTTTTT. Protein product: CASSRDRGEKLFF.

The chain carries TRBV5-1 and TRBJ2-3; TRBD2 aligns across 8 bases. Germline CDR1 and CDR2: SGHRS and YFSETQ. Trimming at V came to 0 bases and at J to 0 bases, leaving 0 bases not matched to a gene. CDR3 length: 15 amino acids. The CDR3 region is CASSLGLASTDTQYF. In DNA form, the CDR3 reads TGCGCCAGCAGCTTGGGACTAGCGAGCACAGATACGCAGTATTTT.

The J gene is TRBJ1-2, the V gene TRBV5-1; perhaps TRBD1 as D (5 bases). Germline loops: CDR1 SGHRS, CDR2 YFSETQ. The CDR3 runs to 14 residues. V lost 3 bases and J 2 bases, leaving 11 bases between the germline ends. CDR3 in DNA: TGCGCCAGCAGCTCTTCGGGGGGAAACTATGGCTACACCTTC. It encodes CASSSSGGNYGYTF. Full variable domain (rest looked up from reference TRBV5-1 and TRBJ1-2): KAGVTQTPRYLIKTRGQQVTLSCSPISGHRSVSWYQQTPGQGLQFLFEYFSETQRNKGNFPGRFSGRQFSNSRSEMNVSTLELGDSALYLCASSSSGGNYGYTFGSGTRLTVV.

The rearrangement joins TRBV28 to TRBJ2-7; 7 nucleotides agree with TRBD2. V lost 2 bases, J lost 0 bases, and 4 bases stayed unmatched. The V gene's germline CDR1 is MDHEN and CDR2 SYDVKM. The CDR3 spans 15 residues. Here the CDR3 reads CASSLLAENSYEQYF. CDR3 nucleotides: TGTGCCAGCAGTTTACTAGCGGAAAACTCCTACGAGCAGTACTTC.

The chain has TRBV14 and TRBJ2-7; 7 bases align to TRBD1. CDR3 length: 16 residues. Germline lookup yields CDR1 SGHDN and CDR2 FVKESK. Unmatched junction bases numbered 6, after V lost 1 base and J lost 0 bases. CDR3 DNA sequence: TGTGCCAGCAGCCAAGTACAGGGGCTTAGCTCCTACGAGCAGTACTTC. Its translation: CASSQVQGLSSYEQYF.

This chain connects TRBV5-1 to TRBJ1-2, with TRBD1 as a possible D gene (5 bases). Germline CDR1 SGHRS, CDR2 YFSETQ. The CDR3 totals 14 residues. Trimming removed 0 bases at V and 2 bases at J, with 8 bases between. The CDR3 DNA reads TGCGCCAGCAGCTTGGGTGCAGGGAACTATGGCTACACCTTC. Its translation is CASSLGAGNYGYTF. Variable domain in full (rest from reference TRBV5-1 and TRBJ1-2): KAGVTQTPRYLIKTRGQQVTLSCSPISGHRSVSWYQQTPGQGLQFLFEYFSETQRNKGNFPGRFSGRQFSNSRSEMNVSTLELGDSALYLCASSLGAGNYGYTFGSGTRLTVV.

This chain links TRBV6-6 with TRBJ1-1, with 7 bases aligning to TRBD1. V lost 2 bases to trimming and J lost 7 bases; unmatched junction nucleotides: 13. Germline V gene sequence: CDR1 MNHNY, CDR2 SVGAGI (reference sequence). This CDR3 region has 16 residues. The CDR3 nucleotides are TGTGCCAGCAGTTACATGGTGACAGGGTCTTTGGGTGAAGCTTTCTTT. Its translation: CASSYMVTGSLGEAFF.

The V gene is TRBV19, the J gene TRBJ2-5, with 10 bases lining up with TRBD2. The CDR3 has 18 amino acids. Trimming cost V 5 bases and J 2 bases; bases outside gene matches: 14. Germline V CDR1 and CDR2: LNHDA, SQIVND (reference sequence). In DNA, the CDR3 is TGTGCCAGTAGTTCCCGGACTAGCGGTGAAAGGGGGCAAGAGACCCAGTACTTC. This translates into CASSSRTSGERGQETQYF.

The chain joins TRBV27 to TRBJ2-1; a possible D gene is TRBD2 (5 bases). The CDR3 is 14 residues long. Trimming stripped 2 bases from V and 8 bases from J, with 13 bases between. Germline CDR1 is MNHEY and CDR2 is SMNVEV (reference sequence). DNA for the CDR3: TGTGCCAGCAGTTTAGAGACTCCCGGGGATGAGCAGTTCTTC. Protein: CASSLETPGDEQFF.

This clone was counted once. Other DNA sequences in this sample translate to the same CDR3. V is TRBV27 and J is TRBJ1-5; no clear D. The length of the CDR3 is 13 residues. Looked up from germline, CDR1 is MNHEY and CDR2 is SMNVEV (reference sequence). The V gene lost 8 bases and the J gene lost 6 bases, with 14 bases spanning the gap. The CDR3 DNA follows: TGTGCCAGCTCGGGAGGGTTGGGTCAGCCCCAGCATTTT. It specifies CASSGGLGQPQHF.

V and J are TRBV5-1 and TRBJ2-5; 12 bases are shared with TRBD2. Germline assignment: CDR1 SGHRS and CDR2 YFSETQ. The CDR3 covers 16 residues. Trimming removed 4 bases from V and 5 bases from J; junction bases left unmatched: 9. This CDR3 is CASSPSGGVVRETQYF. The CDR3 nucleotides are TGCGCCAGCAGCCCTAGCGGGGGGGTCGTTCGGGAGACCCAGTACTTC.

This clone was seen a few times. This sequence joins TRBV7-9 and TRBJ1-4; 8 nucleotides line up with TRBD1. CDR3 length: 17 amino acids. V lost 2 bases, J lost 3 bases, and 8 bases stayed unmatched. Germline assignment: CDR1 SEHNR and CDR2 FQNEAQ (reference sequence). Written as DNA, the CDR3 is TGTGCCAGCAGCTTACGCCGGCTGACAGGGGCTAATGAAAAACTGTTTTTT. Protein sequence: CASSLRRLTGANEKLFF.

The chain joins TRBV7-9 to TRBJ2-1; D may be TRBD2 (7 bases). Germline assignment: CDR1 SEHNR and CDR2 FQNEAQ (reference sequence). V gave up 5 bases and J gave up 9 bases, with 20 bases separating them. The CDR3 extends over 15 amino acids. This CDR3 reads CASSEGDYPYPEQFF. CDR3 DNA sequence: TGTGCCAGCAGCGAGGGGGACTACCCTTACCCTGAGCAGTTCTTC.

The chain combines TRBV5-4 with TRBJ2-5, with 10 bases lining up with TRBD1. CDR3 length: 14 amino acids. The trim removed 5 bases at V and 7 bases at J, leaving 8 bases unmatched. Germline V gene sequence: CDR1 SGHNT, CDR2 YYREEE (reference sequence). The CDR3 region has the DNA TGTGCCAGCAGACAGACAGGGGGCGAGGTGACCCAGTACTTC. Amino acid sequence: CASRQTGGEVTQYF. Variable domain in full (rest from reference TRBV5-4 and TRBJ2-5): ETGVTQSPTHLIKTRGQQVTLRCSSQSGHNTVSWYQQALGQGPQFIFQYYREEENGRGNFPPRFSGLQFPNYSSELNVNALELDDSALYLCASRQTGGEVTQYFGPGTRLLVL.

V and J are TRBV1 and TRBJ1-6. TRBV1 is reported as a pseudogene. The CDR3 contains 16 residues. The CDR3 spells CTSSQDKSSYNSPLHF. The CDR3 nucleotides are TGCACCAGCAGCCAAGATAAGAGCTCCTATAATTCACCCCTCCACTTT.

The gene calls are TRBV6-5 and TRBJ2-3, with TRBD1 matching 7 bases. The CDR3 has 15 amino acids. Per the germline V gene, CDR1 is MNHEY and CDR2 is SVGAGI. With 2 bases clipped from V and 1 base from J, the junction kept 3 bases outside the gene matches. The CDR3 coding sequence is TGTGCCAGCAGTTACGGGGACAGTGGCACAGATACGCAGTATTTT. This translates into CASSYGDSGTDTQYF.

CDR3 residues: CASSEVGGPYEQYF. CDR3 nucleotides: TGTGCCAGCAGTGAAGTAGGGGGCCCCTACGAGCAGTACTTC. The chain is built from TRBV2 and TRBJ2-7; the match to TRBD1 covers 7 bases. Trimming removed 1 base from V and 2 bases from J; junction bases left unmatched: 2. Germline V lookup: CDR1 SNHLY, CDR2 FYNNEI. The CDR3 is made up of 14 amino acids.

CDR3 in amino acids: CASRQLLARFYEQYF. The CDR3 DNA sequence: TGTGCCAGCAGACAACTACTAGCGCGTTTCTACGAGCAGTACTTC. This chain connects TRBV6-1 to TRBJ2-7; 7 nucleotides align to TRBD2. This CDR3 spans 15 amino acids. Germline V lookup: CDR1 MNHNS, CDR2 SASEGT. Trimming cost V 6 bases and J 3 bases; bases outside gene matches: 11.

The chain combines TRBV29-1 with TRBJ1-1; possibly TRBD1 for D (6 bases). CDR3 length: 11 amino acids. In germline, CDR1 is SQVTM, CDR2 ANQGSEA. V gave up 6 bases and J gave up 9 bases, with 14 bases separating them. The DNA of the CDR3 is TGCAGCGTAAGGACAGAGTTACAAGCTTTCTTT. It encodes CSVRTELQAFF.

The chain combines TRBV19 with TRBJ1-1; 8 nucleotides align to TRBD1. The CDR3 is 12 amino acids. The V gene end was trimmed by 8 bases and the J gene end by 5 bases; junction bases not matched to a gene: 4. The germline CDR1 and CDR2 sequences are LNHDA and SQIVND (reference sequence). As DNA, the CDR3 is TGTGCCAGTCAGGGGGCGCGGACTGAAGCTTTCTTT. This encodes CASQGARTEAFF.

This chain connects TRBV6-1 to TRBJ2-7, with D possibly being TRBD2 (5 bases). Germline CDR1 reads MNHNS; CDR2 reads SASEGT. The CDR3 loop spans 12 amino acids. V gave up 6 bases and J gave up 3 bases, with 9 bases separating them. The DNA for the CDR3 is TGTGCCAGCAGAGCGGCTGACTACGAGCAGTACTTC. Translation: CASRAADYEQYF.

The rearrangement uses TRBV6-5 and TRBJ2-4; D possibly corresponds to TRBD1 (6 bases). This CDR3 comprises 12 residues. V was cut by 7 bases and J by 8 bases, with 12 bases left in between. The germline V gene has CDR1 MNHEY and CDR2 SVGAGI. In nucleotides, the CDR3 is TGTGCCAGCACAAACAGGGAAGACATTCAGTACTTC. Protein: CASTNREDIQYF.